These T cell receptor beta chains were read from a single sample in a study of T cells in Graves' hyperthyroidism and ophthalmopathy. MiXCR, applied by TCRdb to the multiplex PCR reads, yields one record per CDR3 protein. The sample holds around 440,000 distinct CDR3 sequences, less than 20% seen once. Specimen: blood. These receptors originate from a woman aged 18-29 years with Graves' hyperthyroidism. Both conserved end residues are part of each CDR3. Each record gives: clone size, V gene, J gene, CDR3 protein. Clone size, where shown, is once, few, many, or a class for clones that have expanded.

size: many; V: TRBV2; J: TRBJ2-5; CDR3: CASSEFGDRQETQYF
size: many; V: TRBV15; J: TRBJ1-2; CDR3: CATSRDQGGLWGYTF
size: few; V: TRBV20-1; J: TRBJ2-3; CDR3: CSAREGSGLGRDTQYF
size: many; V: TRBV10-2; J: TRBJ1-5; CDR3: CASSESPADQPQHF
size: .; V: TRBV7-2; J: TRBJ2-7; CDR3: CASSLAAQATYEQYF
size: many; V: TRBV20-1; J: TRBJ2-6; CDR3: CSASLGSGANVLTF
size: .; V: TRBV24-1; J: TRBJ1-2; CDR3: CATSDPGQGAYGYTF
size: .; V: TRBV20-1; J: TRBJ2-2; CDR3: CSAEGQGVIGELFF
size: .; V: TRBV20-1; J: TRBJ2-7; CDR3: CSASPGGEQYF
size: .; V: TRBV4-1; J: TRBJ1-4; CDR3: CASSRTAPNEKLFF
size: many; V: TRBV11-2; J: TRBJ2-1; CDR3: CASSSLAGASLEQFF
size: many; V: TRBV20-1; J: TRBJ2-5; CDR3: CSASTGPREAQYF
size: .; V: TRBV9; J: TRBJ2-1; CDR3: CASSMGGRNEQFF
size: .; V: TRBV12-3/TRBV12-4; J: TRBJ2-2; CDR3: CASIGAGGLFTGELFF
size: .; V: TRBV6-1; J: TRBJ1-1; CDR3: CASSTVGMNTEAFF
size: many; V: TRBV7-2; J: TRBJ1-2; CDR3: CASSLVDSYGYTF
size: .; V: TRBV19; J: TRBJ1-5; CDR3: CASRGGIDQHF
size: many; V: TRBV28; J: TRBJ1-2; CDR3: CASSSQLSFPSYGYTF
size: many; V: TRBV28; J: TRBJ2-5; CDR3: CASSLAGQGVGETQYF
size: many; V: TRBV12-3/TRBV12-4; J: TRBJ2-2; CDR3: CASLTPGGGLLTGELFF
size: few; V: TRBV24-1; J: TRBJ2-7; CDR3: CATSEKGATSSYEQYF
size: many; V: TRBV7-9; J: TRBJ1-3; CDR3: CASRGWADSGNTIYF
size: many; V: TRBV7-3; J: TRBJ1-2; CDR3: CASSLSTGSGYTF
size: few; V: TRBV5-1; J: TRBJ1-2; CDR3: CASSPGTENYGYTF
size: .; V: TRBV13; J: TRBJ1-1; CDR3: CASSPPGYPNTEAFF
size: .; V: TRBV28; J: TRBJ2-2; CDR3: CASHRSDLGLPDTGELFF
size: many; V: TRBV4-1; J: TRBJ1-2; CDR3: CASSRPGTAYGYTF
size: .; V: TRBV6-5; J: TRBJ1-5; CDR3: CASSYSGPNQPQHF
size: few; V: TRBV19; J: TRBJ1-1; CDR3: CASSRTGDMNTEAFF
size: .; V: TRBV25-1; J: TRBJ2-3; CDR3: CASSREGGPTDTQYF
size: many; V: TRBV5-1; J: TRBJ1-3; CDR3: CASREQGSSGNTIYF
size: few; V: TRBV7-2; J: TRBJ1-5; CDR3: CASSSKGGANQPQHF
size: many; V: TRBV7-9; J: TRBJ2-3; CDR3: CASRPSGSGTDTQYF
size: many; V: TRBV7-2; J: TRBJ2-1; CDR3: CASSLAASGSFDEQFF
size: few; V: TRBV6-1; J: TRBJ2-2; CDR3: CASSAPDLAGHTGELFF
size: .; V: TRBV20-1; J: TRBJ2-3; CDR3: CSGEGRGSITDTQYF
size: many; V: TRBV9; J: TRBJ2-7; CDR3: CASSVAPSGSYEQYF
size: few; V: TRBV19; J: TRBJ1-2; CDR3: CASLRPGPYGYTF
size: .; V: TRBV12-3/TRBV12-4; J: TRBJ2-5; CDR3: CASSPGGPQETQYF
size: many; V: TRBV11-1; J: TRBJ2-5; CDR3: CASSLVGQGAKETQYF
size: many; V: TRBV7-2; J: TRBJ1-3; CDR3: CASSLVSGAAGNTIYF
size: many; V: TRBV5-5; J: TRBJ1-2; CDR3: CASSLGRQGLESGYTF
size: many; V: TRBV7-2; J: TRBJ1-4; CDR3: CASSLDPGTEKLFF
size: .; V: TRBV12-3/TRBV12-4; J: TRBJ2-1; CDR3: CASSRRTSGRGDEQFF
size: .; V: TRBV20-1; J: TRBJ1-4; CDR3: CSARGALREKLFF
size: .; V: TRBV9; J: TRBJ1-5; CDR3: CASSVEHAGPQHF
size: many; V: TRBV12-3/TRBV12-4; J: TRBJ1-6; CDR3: CASSPRDRGNSPLHF
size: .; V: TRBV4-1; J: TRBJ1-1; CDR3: CASSQGVSYNTEAFF
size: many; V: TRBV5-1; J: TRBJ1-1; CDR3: CASSRDQANTEAFF
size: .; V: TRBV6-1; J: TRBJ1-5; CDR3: CASGSIRGYQPQHF
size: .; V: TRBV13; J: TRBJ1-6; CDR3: CASSSFRGQGRFSPLHF
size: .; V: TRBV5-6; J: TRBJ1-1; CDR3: CASSLKVATGVTEAFF
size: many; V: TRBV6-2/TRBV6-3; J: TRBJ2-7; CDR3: CASSYSGGTYEQYF
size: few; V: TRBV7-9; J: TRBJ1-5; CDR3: CASSLMFQPQHF
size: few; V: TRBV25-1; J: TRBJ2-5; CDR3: CASSEFKGNQETQYF
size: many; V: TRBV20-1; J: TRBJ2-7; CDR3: CSAPHPGTKREQYF
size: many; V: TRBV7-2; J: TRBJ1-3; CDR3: CASSLGTLGGNTIYF
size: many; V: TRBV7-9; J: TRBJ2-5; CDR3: CASSRGLSGDTRRNQETQYF
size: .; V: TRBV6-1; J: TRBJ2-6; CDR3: CASSRATNSGANVLTF